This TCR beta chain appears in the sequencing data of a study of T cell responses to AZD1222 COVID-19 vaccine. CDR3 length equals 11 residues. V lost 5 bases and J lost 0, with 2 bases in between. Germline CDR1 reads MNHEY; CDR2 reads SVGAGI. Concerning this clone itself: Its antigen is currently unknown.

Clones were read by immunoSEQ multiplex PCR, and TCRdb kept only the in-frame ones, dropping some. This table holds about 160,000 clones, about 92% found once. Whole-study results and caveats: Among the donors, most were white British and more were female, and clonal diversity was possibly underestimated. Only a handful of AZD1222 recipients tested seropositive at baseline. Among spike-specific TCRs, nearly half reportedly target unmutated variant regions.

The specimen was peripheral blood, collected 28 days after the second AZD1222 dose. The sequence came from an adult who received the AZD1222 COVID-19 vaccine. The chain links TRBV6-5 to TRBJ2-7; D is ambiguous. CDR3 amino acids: CASSTSYEQYF. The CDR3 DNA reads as TGTGCCAGCAGTACCTCCTACGAGCAGTACTTC.